A single sample is the source of the 14 T cell receptor beta chains below, sequenced in a study of ipilimumab plus nivolumab after autologous stem cell transplantation. TCRdb's table, derived via immunoSEQ multiplex PCR, lists solely in-frame clones and lacks some. This sample carries about 10,000 clones, under 85% of them seen once, and the ten largest clones take around 8.4%. The source material was PBMCs, sampled in a trial of ipilimumab plus nivolumab as post-transplant consolidation. The receptors were gathered from a male donor with diffuse large B-cell lymphoma.

V gene TRBV4-2 combines with J gene TRBJ2-3; tentative D call: TRBD1 (5 bases). V dropped 1 base and J dropped 0 bases, with 5 bases sitting between them. The CDR3 has 14 amino acids. The V gene's germline CDR1 is LGHNA and CDR2 YNFKEQ. The CDR3 is CASSQGQSTDTQYF. CDR3 sequence (DNA): TGTGCCAGCAGCCAAGGACAGAGCACAGATACGCAGTATTTT.

By share, this clone counts as medium-sized (0.01 to 0.1%). The chain recombines TRBV27 with TRBJ1-5; D call uncertain. The V end was cut by 3 bases, the J end by 3 bases, with 6 bases between. The CDR3 extends over 13 amino acids. The germline CDR1 and CDR2 sequences are MNHEY and SMNVEV (reference sequence). CDR3 bases: TGTGCCAGCAGTTTTCTGCCCAATCAGCCCCAGCATTTT. It encodes CASSFLPNQPQHF.

The rearrangement links TRBV5-1 to TRBJ2-7; D is possibly TRBD2 (5 bases). Trimming removed 2 bases at V and 0 bases at J, with 9 bases between. The CDR3 is 14 residues long. Germline V gives CDR1 SGHRS, CDR2 YFSETQ. The DNA of the CDR3 is TGCGCCAGCAGCTTACTAGGCCCCTCCTACGAGCAGTACTTC. It specifies CASSLLGPSYEQYF.

The chain combines TRBV7-2 with TRBJ2-2, with TRBD2 matching 11 bases. The CDR3 totals 15 residues. The trim removed 3 bases at V and 5 bases at J, leaving 2 bases unmatched. The germline V gene encodes CDR1 SGHTA and CDR2 FQGNSA. This CDR3 reads CASSLGLAVTGELFF. The CDR3, as DNA: TGTGCCAGCAGCTTGGGACTAGCGGTAACCGGGGAGCTGTTTTTT. The full variable domain, its missing parts supplied by reference TRBV7-2 and TRBJ2-2, is GAGVSQSPSNKVTEKGKDVELRCDPISGHTALYWYRQSLGQGLEFLIYFQGNSAPDKSGLPSDRFSAERTGGSVSTLTIQRTQQEDSAVYLCASSLGLAVTGELFFGEGSRLTVL.

This clone appeared a few times. This chain connects TRBV2 to TRBJ1-6, with 9 positions matching TRBD1. Looked up from germline, CDR1 is SNHLY and CDR2 is FYNNEI. The CDR3 is made up of 15 amino acids. Trimming cost V 3 bases and J 6 bases; bases outside gene matches: 3. This CDR3 is CASSEGTGLNSPLHF. The CDR3 DNA is TGTGCCAGCAGTGAGGGGACAGGGCTTAATTCACCCCTCCACTTT.

V gene TRBV11-3 combines with J gene TRBJ2-7, with TRBD1 identical over 7 bases. CDR1 and CDR2 from the germline V gene are SGHNT and YENEEA. The V gene end was trimmed by 2 bases and the J gene end by 3 bases; junction bases not matched to a gene: 1. This CDR3 is built from 13 residues. In DNA form, the CDR3 reads TGTGCCAGCAGCTTAAGACAGGGCTACGAGCAGTACTTC. Amino acid sequence: CASSLRQGYEQYF.

The rearrangement links TRBV2 to TRBJ2-5; 8 nucleotides match TRBD2. Germline V lookup: CDR1 SNHLY, CDR2 FYNNEI. J lost 1 base, V lost 1 base, and 5 bases had no gene match. This CDR3 has 16 amino acids. In DNA, the CDR3 is TGTGCCAGCAGTGAAGGCCCAGCGGGGGTCCAAGAGACCCAGTACTTC. This translates into CASSEGPAGVQETQYF.

V gene TRBV6-6 combines with J gene TRBJ1-1; D uncertain. The CDR3 length is 14 residues. Germline loops: CDR1 MNHNY, CDR2 SVGAGI (reference sequence). Deletions cut 2 bases from V and 1 base from J, with 8 bases between. The CDR3 protein is CASSYVQSNTEAFF. DNA for the CDR3: TGTGCCAGCAGTTACGTACAGTCGAACACTGAAGCTTTCTTT.

Within the sample, this clone is medium-sized (0.01 to 0.1%). The rearrangement links TRBV15 to TRBJ1-6; D might be TRBD1 (5 bases). This CDR3 contains 14 residues. The germline V and J ends were trimmed by 3 bases and 9 bases, with 12 bases remaining between them. Per germline, CDR1 LNHNV and CDR2 YYDKDF (reference sequence). CDR3 sequence: CATSSTQRGSPLHF. The CDR3 bases are TGTGCCACCAGCAGCACCCAAAGGGGTTCACCCCTCCACTTT. The variable domain in full, completed from reference TRBV15 and TRBJ1-6, reads DAMVIQNPRYQVTQFGKPVTLSCSQTLNHNVMYWYQQKSSQAPKLLFHYYDKDFNNEADTPDNFQSRRPNTSFCFLDIRSPGLGDTAMYLCATSSTQRGSPLHFGNGTRLTVT.

The chain combines TRBV9 with TRBJ2-7, with a possible D match to TRBD2 (6 bases). This CDR3 region has 16 residues. The germline gives CDR1 SGDLS, CDR2 YYNGEE. Trimming stripped 3 bases from V and 2 bases from J, with 18 bases between. The CDR3 here is CASSAGGSVGTYEQYF. The CDR3 DNA follows: TGTGCCAGCAGCGCCGGGGGTAGCGTGGGGACCTACGAGCAGTACTTC. Looking up the rest from reference TRBV9 and TRBJ2-7 gives the full variable domain: DSGVTQTPKHLITATGQRVTLRCSPRSGDLSVYWYQQSLDQGLQFLIQYYNGEERAKGNILERFSAQQFPDLHSELNLSSLELGDSALYFCASSAGGSVGTYEQYFGPGTRLTVT.

The table lists this clone with a few counts. The chain carries TRBV6-1 and TRBJ1-2; weak D call: TRBD1 (5 bases). V was pared by 1 base and J by 4 bases, with 13 bases between. The CDR3 loop spans 15 amino acids. Germline assignment: CDR1 MNHNS and CDR2 SASEGT. Here the CDR3 DNA reads TGTGCCAGCAGTGAAGGTTCGACAGCGCGCTATGGCTACACCTTC. It yields the protein CASSEGSTARYGYTF.

V gene TRBV27 combines with J gene TRBJ2-1; possible D gene TRBD2, 6 bases. The CDR3 is 15 residues long. The V gene lost 2 bases and the J gene lost 9 bases, with 17 bases spanning the gap. CDR1 MNHEY and CDR2 SMNVEV come from the germline V gene (reference sequence). The chain's CDR3 is CASSLAGLTFVEQFF. The CDR3 region has the DNA TGTGCCAGCAGTTTAGCGGGGCTGACGTTCGTTGAGCAGTTCTTC.

The chain combines TRBV29-1 with TRBJ1-2, with a possible D match to TRBD1 (6 bases). The CDR3 has 13 residues. Germline loops: CDR1 SQVTM, CDR2 ANQGSEA. The ends were cut back, 4 bases at V and 4 bases at J, with 13 bases in the middle. CDR3 protein: CSVAEGVFYGYTF. The CDR3 nucleotides are TGCAGCGTTGCGGAGGGGGTCTTCTATGGCTACACCTTC.

The chain uses TRBV30 and TRBJ1-6, with D possibly TRBD1 on 5 matching bases. The CDR3 is 13 residues long. Deletions cut 1 base from V and 7 bases from J, with 8 bases between. Germline CDR1 is GTSNPN and CDR2 is SVGIG (reference sequence). CDR3 sequence reads: CAWSAGPNSPLHF. As DNA, the CDR3 is TGTGCCTGGAGTGCGGGGCCAAATTCACCCCTCCACTTT.